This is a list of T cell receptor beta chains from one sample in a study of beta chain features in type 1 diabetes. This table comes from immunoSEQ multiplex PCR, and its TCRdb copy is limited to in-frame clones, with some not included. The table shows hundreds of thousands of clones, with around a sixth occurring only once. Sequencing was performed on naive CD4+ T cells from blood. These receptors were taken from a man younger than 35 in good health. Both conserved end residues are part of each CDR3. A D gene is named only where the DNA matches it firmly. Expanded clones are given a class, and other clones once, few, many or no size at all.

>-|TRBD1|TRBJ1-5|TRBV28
TGTGCCAGCAGCTCGGACAGGGGTTATCAGCCCCAGCATTTT
CASSSDRGYQPQHF
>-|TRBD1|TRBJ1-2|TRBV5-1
TGCGCCAGCAGCATGACAGGGACTGGCTACACCTTC
CASSMTGTGYTF
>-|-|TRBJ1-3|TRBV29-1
TGCAGCGTTGGGTCCGACGGAAACACCATATATTTT
CSVGSDGNTIYF
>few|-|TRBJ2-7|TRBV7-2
TGTGCCAGCAGCTTAATCTCCAGGAATAACGAGCAGTACTTC
CASSLISRNNEQYF
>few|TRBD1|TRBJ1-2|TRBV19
TGTGCCAGTGGTCTTGGCCTCGACAGGGGTCGCGGCTACACCTTC
CASGLGLDRGRGYTF
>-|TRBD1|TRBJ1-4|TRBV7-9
TGTGCCAGCAGCCCAGGGACAGCCTATAATGAAAAACTGTTTTTT
CASSPGTAYNEKLFF
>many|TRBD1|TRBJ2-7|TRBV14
TGTGCCAGCAGCCAGGGGGACAGATCCTACGAGCAGTACTTC
CASSQGDRSYEQYF
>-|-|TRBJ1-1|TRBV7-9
TGTGCCAGCAGCTTAGGAGCGACAGGTCTGAACACTGAAGCTTTCTTT
CASSLGATGLNTEAFF
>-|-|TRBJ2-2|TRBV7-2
TGTGCCAGCAGCTTCCGGAACACCGGGGAGCTGTTTTTT
CASSFRNTGELFF
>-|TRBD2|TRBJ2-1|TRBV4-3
TGCGCCAGCAGCCAAGAAACCATGGGAGCGGGAGGTACTGGGAGCTCCTACAATGAGCAGTTCTTC
CASSQETMGAGGTGSSYNEQFF
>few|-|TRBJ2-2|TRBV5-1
TGCGCCAGCAGCCTGGCGGGACAGTCGACCGGGGAGCTGTTTTTT
CASSLAGQSTGELFF
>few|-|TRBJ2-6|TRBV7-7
TGTGCCAGCAGCCGTGACTCTGGGGCCAACGTCCTGACTTTC
CASSRDSGANVLTF
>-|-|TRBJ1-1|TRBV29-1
TGCAGCGTAGCAGGACGGACTTACCCTGAAGCTTTCTTT
CSVAGRTYPEAFF
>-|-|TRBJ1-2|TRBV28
TGTGCCAGCAGTTTATACGTCCGAGCTAACTATGGCTACACCTTC
CASSLYVRANYGYTF
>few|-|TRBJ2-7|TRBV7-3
TGTGCCAGCAGCTCCGACTTACTGTCGGTCGAGCAGTACTTC
CASSSDLLSVEQYF
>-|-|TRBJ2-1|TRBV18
TGTGCCAGCTCACGACCCGTCAATGAGCAGTTCTTC
CASSRPVNEQFF
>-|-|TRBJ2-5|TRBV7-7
TGTGCCAGCAGTTCCGGGGGGACCCAGTACTTC
CASSSGGTQYF
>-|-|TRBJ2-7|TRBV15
TGTGCCACCAGGGCGAGCTACGAGCAGTACTTC
CATRASYEQYF
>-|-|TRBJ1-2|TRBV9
TGTGCCAGCAGCGTAGATGCGAAGCCGGACTATGGCTACACCTTC
CASSVDAKPDYGYTF
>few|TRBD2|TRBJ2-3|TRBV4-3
TGCGCCAGCAGCCAAGATCTGAGGCGGGGGTTCACAGATACGCAGTATTTT
CASSQDLRRGFTDTQYF
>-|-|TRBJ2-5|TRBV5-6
TGTGCCAGCAGCTATGACGGAGGGTTACAGACCCAGTACTTC
CASSYDGGLQTQYF
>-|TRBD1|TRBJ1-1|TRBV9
TGTGCCAGCAGCGGAGGTGACAGGGGAAGCGCTGAAGCTTTCTTT
CASSGGDRGSAEAFF
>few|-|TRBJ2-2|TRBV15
TGTGCCACCAGCACTTCCGAGGGATGGGTTGTGACCGGGGAGCTGTTTTTT
CATSTSEGWVVTGELFF
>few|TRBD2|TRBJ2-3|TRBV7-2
TGTGCCAGCAGCTTATCCGGGACTATAGATACGCAGTATTTT
CASSLSGTIDTQYF
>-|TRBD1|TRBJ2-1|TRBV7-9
TGTGCCAGCAGCGGCGGGACAGGGGGCTGGAATGAGCAGTTCTTC
CASSGGTGGWNEQFF
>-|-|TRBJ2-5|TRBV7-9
TGTGCCAGCATACGAGAAGGGGCAGGGGAGACCCAGTACTTC
CASIREGAGETQYF
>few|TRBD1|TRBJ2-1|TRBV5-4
TGTGCCAGCAGCCCGTTGGGTAGGACAGGGTTTGGGAGCTCCTACAATGAGCAGTTCTTC
CASSPLGRTGFGSSYNEQFF
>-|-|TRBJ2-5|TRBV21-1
TGTGCCAGCAGCGGACACCCAAGAGAAGCCCAGTACTTC
CASSGHPREAQYF
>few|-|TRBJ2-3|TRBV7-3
TGTGCCAGCAGTTCCGCAGATACGCAGTATTTT
CASSSADTQYF
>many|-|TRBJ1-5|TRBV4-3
TGCGCCAGCAGCCAAGATCTGAGGGGGACTCAGCCCCAGCATTTT
CASSQDLRGTQPQHF
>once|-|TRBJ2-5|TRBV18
TGTGCCAGCTCACCAGGGCTAGCGTGGGGAGAGACCCAGTACTTC
CASSPGLAWGETQYF
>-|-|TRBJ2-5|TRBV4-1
TGCGCCAGCAGCCAAGATCCGGCAGCCGAAGAGACCCAGTACTTC
CASSQDPAAEETQYF
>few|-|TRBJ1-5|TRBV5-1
TGCGCCAGCAGCTCGACCCCTAGCAATCAGCCCCAGCATTTT
CASSSTPSNQPQHF
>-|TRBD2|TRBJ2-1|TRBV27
TGTGCCAGCAGTCCCAGACTAGCGGGGGGCTCCTACAATGAGCAGTTCTTC
CASSPRLAGGSYNEQFF
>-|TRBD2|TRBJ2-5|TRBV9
TGTGCCAGCAGCAAAGGACTAGCGGGGGGATTAGAGACCCAGTACTTC
CASSKGLAGGLETQYF
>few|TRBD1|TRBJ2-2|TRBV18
TGTGCCAGCTCACCGCCGGGACAGGGAGGCACCGGGGAGCTGTTTTTT
CASSPPGQGGTGELFF
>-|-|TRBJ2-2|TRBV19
TGTGCCAGTAGTTACCCGTGGCAGACGAACACCGGGGAGCTGTTTTTT
CASSYPWQTNTGELFF
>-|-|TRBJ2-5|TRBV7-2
TGTGCCAGCAGCTTACGATTTCTACGGGGGGAGACCCAGTACTTC
CASSLRFLRGETQYF
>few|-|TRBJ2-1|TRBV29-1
TGCAGCTCCGGACAGGGAGGGAATGAGCAGTTCTTC
CSSGQGGNEQFF
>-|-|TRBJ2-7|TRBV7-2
TGTGCCAGCAGCATCCTGAGCTCCTACGAGCAGTACTTC
CASSILSSYEQYF
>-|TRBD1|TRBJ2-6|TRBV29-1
TGCAGCGTACCGCAACACCAGGGGGCTGGGGCCAACGTCCTGACTTTC
CSVPQHQGAGANVLTF
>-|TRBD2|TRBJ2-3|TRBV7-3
TGTGCCAGCAGCCCACGACTAGCGGGAGATACGCAGTATTTT
CASSPRLAGDTQYF
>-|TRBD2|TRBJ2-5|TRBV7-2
TGTGCCAGCAGCTTATTAGCGGGAGAATGGGAGACCCAGTACTTC
CASSLLAGEWETQYF
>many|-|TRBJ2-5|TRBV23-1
TGCGCCAGCAGTCAATTTTCCCGAGAGACCCAGTACTTC
CASSQFSRETQYF
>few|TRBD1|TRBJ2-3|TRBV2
TGTGCCAACAGAGACAGGGTTGCAGATACGCAGTATTTT
CANRDRVADTQYF
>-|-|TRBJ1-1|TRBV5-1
TGCGCCAGCAGCCCGGTTCGGGGGGGAACTGAAGCTTTCTTT
CASSPVRGGTEAFF
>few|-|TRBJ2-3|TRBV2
TGTGCCAGCAAGGAGGGACCGGATACGCAGTATTTT
CASKEGPDTQYF
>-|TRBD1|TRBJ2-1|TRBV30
TGTGCCTGGAACCGGGACAGGGAGAGGAAGCAGTTCTTC
CAWNRDRERKQFF
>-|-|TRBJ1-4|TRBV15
TGTGCCACCAGCCGCAACGGGTGGAATGAAAAACTGTTTTTT
CATSRNGWNEKLFF
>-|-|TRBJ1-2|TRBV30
TGTGCCTGGATAGTCCGGGGAACTAACTATGGCTACACCTTC
CAWIVRGTNYGYTF
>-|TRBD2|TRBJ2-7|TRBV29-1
TGCAGCGTTGAAGATCCGACTAGCGGATCCTCCTACGAGCAGTACTTC
CSVEDPTSGSSYEQYF
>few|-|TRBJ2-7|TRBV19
TGTGCCCGTAGACTCCTCTCCTACGAGCAGTACTTC
CARRLLSYEQYF
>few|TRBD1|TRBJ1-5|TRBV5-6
TGTGCCAGCAGCGCGACACAGGGGGGTTATAGCAATCAGCCCCAGCATTTT
CASSATQGGYSNQPQHF